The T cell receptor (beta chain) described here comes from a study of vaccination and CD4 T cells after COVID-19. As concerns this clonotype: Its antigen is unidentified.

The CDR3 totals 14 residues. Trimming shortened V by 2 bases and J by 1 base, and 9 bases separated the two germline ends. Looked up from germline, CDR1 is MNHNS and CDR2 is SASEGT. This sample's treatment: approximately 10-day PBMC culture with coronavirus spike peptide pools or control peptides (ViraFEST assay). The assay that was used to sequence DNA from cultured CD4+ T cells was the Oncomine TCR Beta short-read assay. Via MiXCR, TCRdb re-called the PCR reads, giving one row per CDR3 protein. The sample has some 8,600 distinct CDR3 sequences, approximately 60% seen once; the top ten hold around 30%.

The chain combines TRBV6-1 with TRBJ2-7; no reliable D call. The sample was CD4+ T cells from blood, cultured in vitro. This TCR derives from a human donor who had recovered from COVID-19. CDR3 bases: TGTGCCAGCAGTGAAACACAGTATTCCTACGAGCAGTACTTC. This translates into CASSETQYSYEQYF.